Shown below are 20 T cell receptor beta chains from a single sample sequenced in a study of OX40 agonist ivuxolimab in advanced cancers. This table comes from immunoSEQ multiplex PCR, and its TCRdb copy is limited to in-frame clones, with some not included. The sample yields 75,000 to 100,000 clones, approximately 86% seen once. The source material was CD4+ or CD8+ T cells sorted from blood, sampled in a trial of the OX40 agonist ivuxolimab. These receptors all come from an adult with an advanced solid tumor such as melanoma, head and neck, liver or kidney cancer.

The V call is TRBV4-2, the J call TRBJ1-3; no clear D gene. V was trimmed by 1 base and J by 0 bases, leaving 10 bases between them. Germline-derived CDR1 and CDR2 are LGHNA and YNFKEQ. This CDR3 spans 16 amino acids. This CDR3 reads CASSQVVRGSGNTIYF. The CDR3 DNA is TGTGCCAGCAGCCAAGTTGTCCGGGGCTCTGGAAACACCATATATTTT.

V is TRBV5-1 and J is TRBJ1-1; TRBD1 matches at 8 bases. This CDR3 has 14 amino acids. The J segment lost 1 base and the V segment lost 6 bases, leaving 5 bases of the junction unmatched. Germline V CDR1 and CDR2: SGHRS, YFSETQ. DNA of the CDR3: TGCGCCAGCACATTACAGGGGGGGAACACTGAAGCTTTCTTT. It codes for CASTLQGGNTEAFF.

For this clone: Germline is not matched at one junction end, which may reflect a read error. The chain joins TRBV2 to TRBJ2-5; 12 bases agree with TRBD1. In germline, CDR1 is SNHLY, CDR2 FYNNEI. The CDR3 covers 12 residues. CDR3 nucleotide sequence: TGTGCCAGCAGAGGGACAGGGGGCGGTCAGGACTTC. Its protein product is CASRGTGGGQDF.

The V and J genes are TRBV19 and TRBJ2-5; D remains ambiguous. Trimming removed 6 bases at V and 2 bases at J, with 10 bases between. CDR1 is LNHDA, CDR2 SQIVND, per germline (reference sequence). CDR3 length: 13 residues. In nucleotides, the CDR3 is TGTGCCAGTAGCGCAACAACTCAAGAGACCCAGTACTTC. Amino acid sequence: CASSATTQETQYF.

The chain employs TRBV5-1 and TRBJ1-1, with 7 positions matching TRBD1. V shed 2 bases and J 7 bases; nucleotides not matched to a gene: 5. Germline V CDR1 and CDR2: SGHRS, YFSETQ. The CDR3 totals 13 residues. CDR3 in DNA: TGCGCCAGCAGCTTTGGGGACAGTGTTGAAGCTTTCTTT. Translating it yields CASSFGDSVEAFF.

The chain combines TRBV7-2 with TRBJ2-5, with a weak D call TRBD1 (5 bases). There are 12 residues in the CDR3. Trimming took off 5 bases at V and 4 bases at J, with 8 bases between the two ends. CDR1 and CDR2 (germline): SGHTA, FQGNSA. The CDR3 reads CASSPTAETQYF. Written as DNA, the CDR3 is TGTGCCAGCAGCCCGACAGCAGAGACCCAGTACTTC.

V usage is TRBV5-1 and J usage is TRBJ2-1; 7 bases map to TRBD2. This CDR3 is 14 amino acids long. Germline values: CDR1 SGHRS, CDR2 YFSETQ. Trimming removed 0 bases from V and 9 bases from J; junction bases left unmatched: 6. Written as DNA, the CDR3 is TGCGCCAGCAGCTTGGTACGCGAGCGGGGTGAGCAGTTCTTC. It specifies CASSLVRERGEQFF.

The chain employs TRBV19 and TRBJ1-5; D ambiguous. The germline V gene encodes CDR1 LNHDA and CDR2 SQIVND (reference sequence). This CDR3 region has 15 residues. V gave up 7 bases and J gave up 0 bases, with 13 bases separating them. CDR3 sequence: CASTSSVGSNQPQHF. CDR3 coding DNA: TGTGCCAGTACCTCTTCGGTTGGTAGCAATCAGCCCCAGCATTTT.

The chain is built from TRBV4-2 and TRBJ1-6; perhaps TRBD1 as D (5 bases). The length of the CDR3 is 15 residues. The germline V gene has CDR1 LGHNA and CDR2 YNFKEQ. Between the trimmed V and J ends, which lost 8 bases and 9 bases, there was a span of 20 bases. For the CDR3, the DNA is TGTGCCAGCGCCTACCGGGGATCCGGGACTTCACCCCTCCACTTT. Protein product: CASAYRGSGTSPLHF.

This clone appeared once. The chain joins TRBV4-3 to TRBJ2-1; TRBD2 is a possible D gene (6 bases). This CDR3 is built from 17 residues. Trimming took off 0 bases at V and 4 bases at J, with 16 bases between the two ends. Germline V CDR1 and CDR2: LGHNA, YSLEER. CDR3 in amino acids: CASSQDFGGPPYNEQFF. The CDR3 nucleotides are TGCGCCAGCAGCCAAGATTTCGGAGGGCCGCCTTACAATGAGCAGTTCTTC.

The chain links TRBV6-6 to TRBJ1-2; TRBD1 matches 7 bases. The CDR3 loop spans 13 amino acids. Germline CDR1 and CDR2: MNHNY and SVGAGI (reference sequence). Trimming removed 6 bases from V and 3 bases from J; junction bases left unmatched: 4. The CDR3 is CASRRQGHYGYTF. The CDR3, as DNA: TGTGCCAGCAGGCGACAGGGACACTATGGCTACACCTTC.

The J gene is TRBJ1-5, the V gene TRBV28, with D possibly matching TRBD1 (5 bases). The length of the CDR3 is 14 residues. V lost 0 bases to trimming and J lost 7 bases, with 10 bases between them. Germline loops: CDR1 MDHEN, CDR2 SYDVKM. The CDR3 region has the DNA TGTGCCAGCAGTTTATGGGCGGGGGGACAGCCCCAGCATTTT. It encodes CASSLWAGGQPQHF. Together with reference TRBV28 and TRBJ1-5, the CDR3 gives the full variable domain: DVKVTQSSRYLVKRTGEKVFLECVQDMDHENMFWYRQDPGLGLRLIYFSYDVKMKEKGDIPEGYSVSREKKERFSLILESASTNQTSMYLCASSLWAGGQPQHFGDGTRLSIL.

This clone showed up just a few times. The rearrangement joins TRBV28 to TRBJ1-5, with a weak D call TRBD1 (6 bases). The V gene lost 3 bases and the J gene lost 9 bases, with 9 bases spanning the gap. The germline V gene encodes CDR1 MDHEN and CDR2 SYDVKM. This CDR3 is 12 amino acids long. The CDR3 sequence is CASSLLGGPQHF. The CDR3 DNA is TGTGCCAGCAGTTTGCTAGGGGGGCCCCAGCATTTT.

The chain joins TRBV15 to TRBJ2-7; 12 bases are shared with TRBD2. CDR1 is LNHNV, CDR2 YYDKDF, per germline (reference sequence). The V and J ends lost 3 bases and 5 bases, in that order; junction bases with no gene match: 5. The CDR3 totals 15 residues. The CDR3 reads CATSRTSGSLDEQYF. The CDR3 bases are TGTGCCACCAGCAGGACTAGCGGGAGTTTGGACGAGCAGTACTTC.

This clone appeared a few times. The CDR3 reads CASTTGVVSPLHF. CDR3 nucleotide sequence: TGTGCCAGCACGACAGGGGTGGTTTCACCCCTCCACTTT. The rearrangement links TRBV28 to TRBJ1-6; 8 bases agree with TRBD1. Germline V lookup: CDR1 MDHEN, CDR2 SYDVKM. V lost 7 bases, J lost 9 bases, and 5 bases stayed unmatched. CDR3 length: 13 amino acids.

The chain has TRBV7-2 and TRBJ2-3; D is undetermined. This CDR3 is 14 amino acids long. The ends were cut back, 3 bases at V and 5 bases at J, with 12 bases in the middle. CDR1 is SGHTA and CDR2 is FQGNSA in the germline V gene. The CDR3 nucleotides are TGTGCCAGCAGCTTGCGGACGGCTGAAGATACGCAGTATTTT. It is translated as CASSLRTAEDTQYF.

The sample holds many counts of this clone. The genes are TRBV7-9 and TRBJ2-2, with 8 positions matching TRBD1. Germline trimming cut 4 bases from V and 5 bases from J; bases unmatched to any gene: 15. The CDR3 has 18 amino acids. Germline V gene sequence: CDR1 SEHNR, CDR2 FQNEAQ (reference sequence). CDR3 residues: CASSWGTGQSVRTGELFF. The CDR3 region has the DNA TGTGCCAGCAGCTGGGGGACAGGACAAAGTGTAAGGACCGGGGAGCTGTTTTTT.

The table lists this clone with a count of one. The CDR3 is CASSFGMGNEKLFF. Written as DNA, the CDR3 is TGTGCCAGCAGCTTCGGAATGGGTAATGAAAAACTGTTTTTT. The J gene is TRBJ1-4, the V gene TRBV5-4; D not certain. V shed 2 bases and J shed 4 bases, with 9 bases lying between them. This CDR3 is built from 14 residues. The germline V gene has CDR1 SGHNT and CDR2 YYREEE (reference sequence).

The chain links TRBV5-1 to TRBJ1-1; TRBD1 is a possible D gene (6 bases). Trimming pared 5 bases from V and 1 base from J, leaving 12 bases between. Germline loops: CDR1 SGHRS, CDR2 YFSETQ. The CDR3 consists of 14 residues. The DNA for the CDR3 is TGCGCCAGCAGACGACAGGTAGCGAACACTGAAGCTTTCTTT. Its translation is CASRRQVANTEAFF.

In its sample, this clone was seen a few times. The CDR3 sequence is CAISESGGPSNQPQHF. CDR3 bases: TGTGCCATCAGTGAGTCTGGGGGACCTAGCAATCAGCCCCAGCATTTT. The chain links TRBV10-3 to TRBJ1-5, with D maybe TRBD1 (5 bases). Germline lookup yields CDR1 ENHRY and CDR2 SYGVKD. The CDR3 extends over 16 amino acids. V was clipped by 0 bases and J by 0 bases, with 9 bases between them.